Listed here are 10 T cell receptor beta chains from one sample, sequenced in a study of blood T cell repertoires in COVID-19. The method was immunoSEQ multiplex PCR; TCRdb's version includes in-frame clones alone and lacks a portion of them. The data show approximately 50,000 clones, 65% to 90% seen once. Sequences were obtained from peripheral blood. The receptors were sampled from a woman older than 75 with acute or convalescent COVID-19.

The gene calls are TRBV3-1 (or the pseudogene TRBV3-2) and TRBJ1-2, with D possibly matching TRBD1 (5 bases). Per germline, CDR1 LGHDT and CDR2 YNNKEL (reference sequence). V was pared by 3 bases and J by 3 bases, with 5 bases between. The CDR3 is 12 amino acids. The CDR3 sequence is CASSQTDYGYTF. In DNA form, the CDR3 reads TGTGCCAGCAGCCAGACAGACTATGGCTACACCTTC.

The rearrangement uses TRBV3-1 (or the pseudogene TRBV3-2) and TRBJ2-7, with D perhaps matching TRBD1 (5 bases). CDR1 is LGHDT, CDR2 YNNKEL, per germline (reference sequence). CDR3 length equals 12 residues. Trimming removed 6 bases at V and 4 bases at J, with 10 bases between. The CDR3 here is CASRSQGYEQYF. The CDR3 nucleotides are TGTGCCAGCAGGTCCCAGGGTTACGAGCAGTACTTC.

The chain is built from TRBV9 and TRBJ2-2, with D possibly matching TRBD2 (6 bases). Between the trimmed V and J ends, which lost 3 bases and 2 bases, there was a span of 11 bases. The germline V gene has CDR1 SGDLS and CDR2 YYNGEE. The CDR3 runs to 15 residues. Here the CDR3 reads CASSAGDSNTGELFF. CDR3 bases: TGTGCCAGCAGCGCCGGGGACTCAAACACCGGGGAGCTGTTTTTT.

The gene calls are TRBV6-4 and TRBJ1-3; weak D call: TRBD1 (6 bases). CDR3 size: 15 residues. Trimming removed 7 bases from V and 1 base from J, with 14 bases in between. The germline V gene has CDR1 MRHNA and CDR2 SNTAGT. CDR3 sequence reads: CASIETGPSGNTIYF. CDR3 coding DNA: TGTGCCAGCATTGAGACAGGCCCTTCTGGAAACACCATATATTTT.

The V and J genes are TRBV19 and TRBJ1-2; D ambiguous. Trimming stripped 5 bases from V and 4 bases from J, with 20 bases between. Germline V gives CDR1 LNHDA, CDR2 SQIVND (reference sequence). CDR3 length: 16 residues. Here the CDR3 reads CASSSSPGRPLYGYTF. CDR3 DNA: TGTGCCAGTAGTTCTTCACCGGGTCGCCCTCTCTATGGCTACACCTTC.

The CDR3 reads CASSETREKLFF. The DNA of the CDR3 is TGTGCCAGCAGTGAGACGAGGGAAAAACTGTTTTTT. This rearrangement joins TRBV2 to TRBJ1-4; no clear D. V lost 3 bases to trimming and J lost 8 bases, with 7 bases between them. CDR1 SNHLY and CDR2 FYNNEI come from the germline V gene. This CDR3 contains 12 residues.

CDR3 bases: TGTGCCAGCAGCCAGAGGGCAGGGGGCACTGAAGCTTTCTTT. It encodes CASSQRAGGTEAFF. The genes are TRBV7-2 and TRBJ1-1; 7 nucleotides align to TRBD1. The V and J ends lost 5 bases and 4 bases, in that order; junction bases with no gene match: 7. Germline CDR1 and CDR2: SGHTA and FQGNSA. This CDR3 comprises 14 residues.

This clone turned up a few times. The rearrangement links TRBV4-1 to TRBJ2-5, with 7 bases aligning to TRBD1. CDR1 and CDR2 (germline): MGHRA, YSYEKL. This CDR3 is 13 amino acids long. With V trimmed by 4 bases and J by 3 bases, 2 bases remained unmatched. This CDR3 is CASSLGQEETQYF. DNA for the CDR3: TGCGCCAGCAGCCTCGGACAGGAAGAGACCCAGTACTTC.

Only one count was recorded for this clone. The rearrangement uses TRBV7-3 and TRBJ2-1, with 13 positions matching TRBD2. CDR3 length equals 14 residues. Germline CDR1 SGHTA, CDR2 FQGTGA. J lost 9 bases, V lost 5 bases, and 4 bases had no gene match. CDR3 in DNA: TGTGCCAGCAGCGCCGGGACTAGCGGGGCTGAGCAGTTCTTC. Protein sequence: CASSAGTSGAEQFF. The full variable domain, rest sourced from reference TRBV7-3 and TRBJ2-1, is GAGVSQTPSNKVTEKGKYVELRCDPISGHTALYWYRQSLGQGPEFLIYFQGTGAADDSGLPNDRFFAVRPEGSVSTLKIQRTERGDSAVYLCASSAGTSGAEQFFGPGTRLTVL.

The rearrangement uses TRBV3-1 (or the pseudogene TRBV3-2) and TRBJ2-3; 8 bases fit TRBD2. Germline V gene lookup returns CDR1 LGHDT and CDR2 YNNKEL (reference sequence). The CDR3 extends over 16 amino acids. Trimming cost V 1 base and J 0 bases; bases outside gene matches: 3. The CDR3: CASSQGAGGSTDTQYF. CDR3 DNA sequence: TGTGCCAGCAGCCAAGGGGCGGGGGGTAGCACAGATACGCAGTATTTT.